This TCR beta chain is drawn from a study of breast tumors, draining lymph nodes, adjacent tissues. Study results and limitations: Compared with lymph nodes, tumors were less diverse; compared with nontumor tissue, more. Findings are consistent with lymph node origin and intratumoral expansion of most tumor T cells.

In TCRdb, the multiplex PCR reads were re-called with MiXCR into one record per CDR3 protein. Counted here are around 130,000 distinct CDR3 sequences, over 20% occurring once; the ten biggest clones make up roughly 2%. Many counts were recorded for this clonotype. Its target is not known. Samples came from axillary lymph nodes draining the breast cancer. Germline lookup yields CDR1 MNHNY and CDR2 SVGAGI (reference sequence). V was clipped by 8 bases and J by 3 bases; unmatched bases: 6. The CDR3 runs to 15 residues. This chain links TRBV6-6 with TRBJ2-3, with 12 bases lining up with TRBD2. The specimen was axillary lymph node tissue. This receptor was identified in a female donor with breast cancer. Some clones in this sample may be carry-over from other donors' samples. The CDR3 bases are TGTGCCAGCGACGTAGGGACTAGCGGGACAGATACGCAGTATTTT. This encodes CASDVGTSGTDTQYF.